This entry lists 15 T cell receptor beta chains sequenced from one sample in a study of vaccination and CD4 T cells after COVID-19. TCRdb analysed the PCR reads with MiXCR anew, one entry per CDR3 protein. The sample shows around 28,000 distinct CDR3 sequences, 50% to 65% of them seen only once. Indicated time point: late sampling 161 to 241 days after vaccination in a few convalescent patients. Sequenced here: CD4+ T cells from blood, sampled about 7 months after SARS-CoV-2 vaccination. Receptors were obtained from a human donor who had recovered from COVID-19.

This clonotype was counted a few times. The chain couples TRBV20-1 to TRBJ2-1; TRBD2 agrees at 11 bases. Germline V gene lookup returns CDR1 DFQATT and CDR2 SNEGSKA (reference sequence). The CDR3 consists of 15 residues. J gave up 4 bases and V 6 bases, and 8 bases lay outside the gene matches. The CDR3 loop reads CSATSGTSGYNEQFF. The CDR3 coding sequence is TGCAGTGCAACCTCCGGGACTAGCGGTTACAATGAGCAGTTCTTC.

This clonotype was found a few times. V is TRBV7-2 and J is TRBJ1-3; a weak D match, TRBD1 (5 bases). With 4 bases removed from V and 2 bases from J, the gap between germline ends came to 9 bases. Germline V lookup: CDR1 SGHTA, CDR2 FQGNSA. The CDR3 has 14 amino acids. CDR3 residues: CASSWRGTGNTIYF. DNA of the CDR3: TGTGCCAGCAGCTGGAGGGGAACTGGAAACACCATATATTTT.

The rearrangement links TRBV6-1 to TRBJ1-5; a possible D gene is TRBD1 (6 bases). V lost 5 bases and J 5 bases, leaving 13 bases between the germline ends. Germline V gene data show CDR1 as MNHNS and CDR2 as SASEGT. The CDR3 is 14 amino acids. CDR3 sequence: CASSKAGGDQPQHF. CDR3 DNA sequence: TGTGCCAGCAGTAAGGCGGGGGGCGATCAGCCCCAGCATTTT.

The CDR3 DNA reads as TGCAGTGTCTTAGCGGGAGAAGAGACCCAGTACTTC. Its translation: CSVLAGEETQYF. The V and J genes are TRBV20-1 and TRBJ2-5, with 9 positions matching TRBD2. The germline gives CDR1 DFQATT, CDR2 SNEGSKA (reference sequence). The V and J ends lost 7 bases and 3 bases, in that order; junction bases with no gene match: 3. The CDR3 loop spans 12 amino acids.

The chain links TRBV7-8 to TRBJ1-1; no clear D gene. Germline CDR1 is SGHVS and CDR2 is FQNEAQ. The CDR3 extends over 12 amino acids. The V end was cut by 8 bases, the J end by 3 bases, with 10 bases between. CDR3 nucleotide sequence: TGTGCCAGCGGTGGGGAGTACACTGAAGCTTTCTTT. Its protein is CASGGEYTEAFF.

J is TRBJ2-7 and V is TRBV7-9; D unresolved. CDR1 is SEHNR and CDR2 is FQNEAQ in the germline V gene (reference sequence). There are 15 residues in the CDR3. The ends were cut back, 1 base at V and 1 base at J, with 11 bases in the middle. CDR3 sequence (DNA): TGTGCCAGCAGCTTAGACCGGCGTCGGTCCTACGAGCAGTACTTC. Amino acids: CASSLDRRRSYEQYF. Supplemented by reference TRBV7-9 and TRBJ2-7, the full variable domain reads DTGVSQNPRHKITKRGQNVTFRCDPISEHNRLYWYRQTLGQGPEFLTYFQNEAQLEKSRLLSDRFSAERPKGSFSTLEIQRTEQGDSAMYLCASSLDRRRSYEQYFGPGTRLTVT.

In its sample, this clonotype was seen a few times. The CDR3 loop is CAIKPGTSTYEQYF. In DNA form, the CDR3 reads TGTGCCATCAAACCCGGGACTAGCACCTACGAGCAGTACTTC. The chain couples TRBV6-1 to TRBJ2-7, with 9 bases that match TRBD2. V shed 10 bases and J 2 bases; nucleotides not matched to a gene: 9. The CDR3 consists of 14 residues. CDR1 and CDR2 from the germline V gene are MNHNS and SASEGT.

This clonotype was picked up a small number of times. The CDR3 here is CASTWTVNTEAFF. The DNA for the CDR3 is TGTGCCAGCACCTGGACGGTGAACACTGAAGCTTTCTTT. The genes are TRBV6-1 and TRBJ1-1; D is ambiguous. Trimming pared 7 bases from V and 0 bases from J, leaving 9 bases between. The CDR3 length is 13 residues. Per the germline V gene, CDR1 is MNHNS and CDR2 is SASEGT.

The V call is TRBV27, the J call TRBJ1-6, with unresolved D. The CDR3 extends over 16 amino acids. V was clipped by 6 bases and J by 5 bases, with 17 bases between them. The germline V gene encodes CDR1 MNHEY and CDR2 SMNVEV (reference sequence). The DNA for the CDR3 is TGTGCCAGCAGGCCGCAGAGTTCCCTTAATAATTCACCCCTCCACTTT. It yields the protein CASRPQSSLNNSPLHF.

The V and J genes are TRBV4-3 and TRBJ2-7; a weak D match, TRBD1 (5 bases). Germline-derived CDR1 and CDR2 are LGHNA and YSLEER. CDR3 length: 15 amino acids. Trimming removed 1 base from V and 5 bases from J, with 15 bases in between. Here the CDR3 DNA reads TGCGCCAGCAGCCAAGTGGGCAGGGAAACCCACGAGCAGTACTTC. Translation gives CASSQVGRETHEQYF.

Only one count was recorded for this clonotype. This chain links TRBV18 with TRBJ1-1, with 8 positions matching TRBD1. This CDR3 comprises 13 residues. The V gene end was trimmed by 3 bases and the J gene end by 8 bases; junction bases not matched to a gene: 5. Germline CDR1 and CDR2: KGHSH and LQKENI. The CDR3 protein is CASSPPGQGEAFF. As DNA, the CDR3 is TGTGCCAGCTCACCCCCAGGACAGGGCGAAGCTTTCTTT.

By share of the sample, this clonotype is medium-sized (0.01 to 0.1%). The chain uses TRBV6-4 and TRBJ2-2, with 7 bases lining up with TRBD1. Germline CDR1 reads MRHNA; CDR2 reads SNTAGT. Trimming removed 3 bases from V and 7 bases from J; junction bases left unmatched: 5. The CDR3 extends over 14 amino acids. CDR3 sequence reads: CASSDGTDSGELFF. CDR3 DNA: TGTGCCAGCAGTGATGGGACAGACAGCGGGGAGCTGTTTTTT.

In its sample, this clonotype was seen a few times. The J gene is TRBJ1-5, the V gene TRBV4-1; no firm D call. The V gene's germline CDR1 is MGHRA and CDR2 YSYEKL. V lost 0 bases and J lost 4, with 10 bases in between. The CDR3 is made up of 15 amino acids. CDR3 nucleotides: TGCGCCAGCAGCCAAGATCCACAGATTAATCAGCCCCAGCATTTT. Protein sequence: CASSQDPQINQPQHF.

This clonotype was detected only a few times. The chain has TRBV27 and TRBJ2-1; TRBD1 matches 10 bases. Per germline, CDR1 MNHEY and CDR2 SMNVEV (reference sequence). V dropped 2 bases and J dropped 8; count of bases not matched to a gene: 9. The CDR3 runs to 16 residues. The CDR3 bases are TGTGCCAGCAGTTTAAGATGGGACAGGGGATCGGATGAGCAGTTCTTC. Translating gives CASSLRWDRGSDEQFF.

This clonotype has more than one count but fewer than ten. The CDR3 loop reads CASSLFWDTQETQYF. CDR3 DNA: TGTGCCAGCAGTCTTTTTTGGGATACACAAGAGACCCAGTACTTC. This chain links TRBV27 with TRBJ2-5; no clear D. CDR3 size: 15 residues. V lost 5 bases and J 2 bases, leaving 15 bases between the germline ends. Germline CDR1 is MNHEY and CDR2 is SMNVEV (reference sequence).